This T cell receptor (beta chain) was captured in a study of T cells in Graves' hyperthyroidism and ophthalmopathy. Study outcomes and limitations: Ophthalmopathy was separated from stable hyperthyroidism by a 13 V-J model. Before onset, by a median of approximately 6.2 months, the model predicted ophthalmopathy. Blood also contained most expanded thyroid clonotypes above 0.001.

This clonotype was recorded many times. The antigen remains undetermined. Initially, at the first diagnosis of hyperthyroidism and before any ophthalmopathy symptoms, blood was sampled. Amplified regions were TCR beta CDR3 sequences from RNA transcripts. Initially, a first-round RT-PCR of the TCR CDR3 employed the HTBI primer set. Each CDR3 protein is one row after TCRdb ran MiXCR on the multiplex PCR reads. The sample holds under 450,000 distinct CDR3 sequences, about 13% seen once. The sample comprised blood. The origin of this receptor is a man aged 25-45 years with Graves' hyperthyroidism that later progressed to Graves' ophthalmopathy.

This CDR3 is CASSFEVTGRSEQYF. In DNA form, the CDR3 reads TGTGCCAGCAGTTTTGAGGTCACAGGGAGGTCCGAGCAGTACTTC. This chain links TRBV27 with TRBJ2-7; D is perhaps TRBD1 or TRBD2 (6 bases each). V lost 3 bases and J 6 bases, leaving 18 bases between the germline ends. The CDR3 totals 15 residues. Germline CDR1 and CDR2: MNHEY and SMNVEV (reference sequence).